Below, 26 T cell receptor beta chains from the same sample are listed, as sequenced in a study of cytomegalovirus exposure and HLA in healthy donors (dated by TCRdb to about 2017). To prepare the library, the immunoSEQ multiplex PCR assay was applied. A mixture of 60 forward primers for TCR Vbeta segments and 13 reverse primers for TCR Jbeta segments was used in the multiplex PCR. Held by TCRdb, this immuneACCESS table contains in-frame sequences only and omits some clones. Under half of the omission traces to an unresolved V gene where checked; the cause of the rest is unknown. In this sample the table shows some 130,000 clones, approximately 80% of which occur a single time. The ten top clones hold 2% to 3% of the sample. Sequencing used PBMCs. The receptors originated from a man younger than 45 in good health and CMV-seronegative.

V gene TRBV19 combines with J gene TRBJ2-7; possibly TRBD1 for D (6 bases). CDR1 and CDR2 from the germline V gene are LNHDA and SQIVND (reference sequence). CDR3 length: 15 amino acids. The ends were cut back, 5 bases at V and 1 base at J, with 15 bases in the middle. CDR3: CASSQGSTMSYEQYF. CDR3 in DNA: TGTGCCAGTAGTCAGGGGTCAACTATGTCCTACGAGCAGTACTTC.

The chain carries TRBV6-4 and TRBJ2-4, with 13 bases lining up with TRBD2. V lost 3 bases, J lost 7 bases, and 3 bases stayed unmatched. The V gene's germline CDR1 is MRHNA and CDR2 SNTAGT. This CDR3 is built from 15 residues. The chain's CDR3 is CASSEGTSGNNIQYF. In DNA form, the CDR3 reads TGTGCCAGCAGTGAAGGGACTAGCGGGAATAACATTCAGTACTTC.

J is TRBJ2-7 and V is TRBV7-9, with 9 nucleotides matching TRBD2. CDR3 length equals 16 residues. The J segment lost 5 bases and the V segment lost 5 bases, leaving 13 bases of the junction unmatched. In germline, CDR1 is SEHNR, CDR2 FQNEAQ (reference sequence). CDR3 DNA: TGTGCCAGCAGCCCCAGGGCGGGAGGGCGTCTGGACGAGCAGTACTTC. Protein: CASSPRAGGRLDEQYF. The whole variable domain, remainder taken from reference TRBV7-9 and TRBJ2-7, is DTGVSQNPRHKITKRGQNVTFRCDPISEHNRLYWYRQTLGQGPEFLTYFQNEAQLEKSRLLSDRFSAERPKGSFSTLEIQRTEQGDSAMYLCASSPRAGGRLDEQYFGPGTRLTVT.

This chain links TRBV6-5 with TRBJ2-3; D ambiguous. Germline-derived CDR1 and CDR2 are MNHEY and SVGAGI. Trimming pared 5 bases from V and 5 bases from J, leaving 5 bases between. CDR3 length: 11 amino acids. CDR3: CASSTVDTQYF. The CDR3 nucleotides are TGTGCCAGCAGTACTGTAGATACGCAGTATTTT.

The chain combines TRBV5-4 with TRBJ2-7, with a possible D match to TRBD2 (5 bases). Germline values: CDR1 SGHNT, CDR2 YYREEE (reference sequence). The CDR3 is 14 residues long. V gave up 1 base and J gave up 7 bases, with 15 bases separating them. This CDR3 is CASSLQRANQEQYF. For the CDR3, the DNA is TGTGCCAGCAGCTTGCAGAGGGCCAATCAGGAGCAGTACTTC.

V and J are TRBV4-1 and TRBJ2-5; no firm D call. The J call may not be correct, given that the DNA end is closer to TRBJ2-7. In germline, CDR1 is MGHRA, CDR2 YSYEKL. The CDR3 has 14 residues. As DNA, the CDR3 is TGCGCCAGCAGCCAAGAATTCGGGTACTACGAGCAGTACTTC. This gives the protein CASSQEFGYYEQYF.

This clone was counted once. CDR3 protein: CASSREREVTGELFF. The CDR3 DNA is TGTGCCAGCAGTAGGGAGCGGGAGGTCACCGGGGAGCTGTTTTTT. The chain carries TRBV13 and TRBJ2-2; 9 bases fit TRBD2. In germline, CDR1 is PRHDT, CDR2 FYEKMQ (reference sequence). V dropped 6 bases and J dropped 4; count of bases not matched to a gene: 6. The CDR3 totals 15 residues.

The chain uses TRBV6-6 and TRBJ2-7; 7 bases agree with TRBD2. Germline CDR1 and CDR2: MNHNY and SVGAGI (reference sequence). CDR3 length: 16 amino acids. The ends lost 7 bases at V and 6 bases at J; junction bases unmatched: 18. The DNA of the CDR3 is TGTGCCAGCACTGCATTGGCGGGGGTATCTCGCATCGAGCAGTACTTC. Translated: CASTALAGVSRIEQYF.

The chain links TRBV28 to TRBJ2-3; D possibly corresponds to TRBD2 (5 bases). The CDR3 length is 15 residues. Trimming took off 2 bases at V and 2 bases at J, with 11 bases between the two ends. Germline V gene sequence: CDR1 MDHEN, CDR2 SYDVKM. CDR3: CASSLLSADTDTQYF. The CDR3 DNA reads as TGTGCCAGCAGTTTACTTAGCGCCGACACAGATACGCAGTATTTT.

This chain connects TRBV2 to TRBJ2-1, with D possibly matching TRBD2 (5 bases). This CDR3 is 15 amino acids long. Germline CDR1 SNHLY, CDR2 FYNNEI. V lost 4 bases, J lost 0 bases, and 10 bases lay in between. CDR3 nucleotides: TGTGCCAGCAGTGTTGAGCGGAGCTCCTACAATGAGCAGTTCTTC. This translates into CASSVERSSYNEQFF.

The CDR3 region is CASSLIKNYGYTF. The CDR3 DNA follows: TGTGCCAGCAGCTTGATAAAAAACTATGGCTACACCTTC. The chain carries TRBV5-4 and TRBJ1-2; D is undetermined. Germline CDR1 is SGHNT and CDR2 is YYREEE (reference sequence). The CDR3 has 13 residues. V dropped 1 base and J dropped 2 bases, with 6 bases sitting between them.

The rearrangement links TRBV2 to TRBJ1-2; D is unresolved. The CDR3 sequence is 15 residues long. CDR1 SNHLY and CDR2 FYNNEI come from the germline V gene. Trimming pared 7 bases from V and 2 bases from J, leaving 17 bases between. The CDR3 DNA reads as TGTGCCAGCATCGAAGGGCGGGGAGGGAACTATGGCTACACCTTC. As protein: CASIEGRGGNYGYTF.

V usage is TRBV4-3 and J usage is TRBJ2-1; TRBD2 might be the D (6 bases). V was cut by 1 base and J by 0 bases, with 10 bases left in between. The CDR3 loop spans 16 amino acids. The V gene's germline CDR1 is LGHNA and CDR2 YSLEER. The CDR3 DNA reads TGCGCCAGCAGCCAAGGGGCGGGGAGCTCCTACAATGAGCAGTTCTTC. Translating it yields CASSQGAGSSYNEQFF.

Only a few counts were recorded for this clone. The chain joins TRBV7-9 to TRBJ1-4; D is undetermined. With 2 bases removed from V and 3 bases from J, the gap between germline ends came to 7 bases. The CDR3 contains 14 residues. Germline V CDR1 and CDR2: SEHNR, FQNEAQ (reference sequence). The CDR3 protein is CASSLTVPNEKLFF. The CDR3 DNA reads TGTGCCAGCAGCTTAACAGTTCCTAATGAAAAACTGTTTTTT.

DNA of the CDR3: TGTGCCAGCCGAATACGGACAGGGGGCCGGAATGAGCAGTTCTTC. It yields the protein CASRIRTGGRNEQFF. This rearrangement joins TRBV6-1 to TRBJ2-1, with 11 bases aligning to TRBD1. The V and J ends lost 8 bases and 7 bases, in that order; junction bases with no gene match: 10. Germline V gene sequence: CDR1 MNHNS, CDR2 SASEGT. This CDR3 spans 15 amino acids.

The rearrangement uses TRBV7-9 and TRBJ2-7; the D gene is possibly TRBD2 (5 bases). CDR3 size: 13 residues. CDR1 SEHNR and CDR2 FQNEAQ come from the germline V gene (reference sequence). Trimming left V 2 bases short and J 3 bases short, with 8 bases between. In DNA, the CDR3 is TGTGCCAGCAGCTTACCGGGAAGCTACGAGCAGTACTTC. Residues: CASSLPGSYEQYF.

This chain links TRBV9 with TRBJ2-5, with a possible D match to TRBD2 (5 bases). Per the germline V gene, CDR1 is SGDLS and CDR2 is YYNGEE. V dropped 2 bases and J dropped 2 bases, with 13 bases sitting between them. CDR3 length: 15 amino acids. CDR3 loop: CASSVLPGIQETQYF. CDR3 in DNA: TGTGCCAGCAGCGTTCTTCCGGGGATACAAGAGACCCAGTACTTC.

The chain recombines TRBV2 with TRBJ2-2; D possibly corresponds to TRBD1 (7 bases). The CDR3 contains 15 residues. The V gene's germline CDR1 is SNHLY and CDR2 FYNNEI. With 6 bases removed from V and 6 bases from J, the gap between germline ends came to 17 bases. The CDR3: CASSISQGGPGELFF. The CDR3, as DNA: TGTGCCAGCAGCATCTCTCAGGGGGGACCCGGGGAGCTGTTTTTT.

The V call is TRBV28, the J call TRBJ2-1, with D possibly matching TRBD1 (6 bases). Germline CDR1 reads MDHEN; CDR2 reads SYDVKM. V lost 3 bases and J 6 bases, leaving 15 bases between the germline ends. The CDR3 is made up of 15 amino acids. The CDR3 DNA follows: TGTGCCAGCAGTTTCCTGGACAGAGGGACCAATGAGCAGTTCTTC. Translating it yields CASSFLDRGTNEQFF. The full variable domain, rest sourced from reference TRBV28 and TRBJ2-1, is DVKVTQSSRYLVKRTGEKVFLECVQDMDHENMFWYRQDPGLGLRLIYFSYDVKMKEKGDIPEGYSVSREKKERFSLILESASTNQTSMYLCASSFLDRGTNEQFFGPGTRLTVL.

The genes are TRBV7-2 and TRBJ2-1; possibly TRBD2 for D (6 bases). Trimming cost V 0 bases and J 9 bases, with 21 bases left between them. Germline V CDR1 and CDR2: SGHTA, FQGNSA. CDR3 length: 17 residues. CDR3 DNA: TGTGCCAGCAGCTTAGCGCCAGGAGGGAGTGGAAGGGGTGAGCAGTTCTTC. It yields the protein CASSLAPGGSGRGEQFF.

This sequence joins TRBV5-1 and TRBJ1-2; TRBD1 is a possible D gene (5 bases). Germline CDR1 SGHRS, CDR2 YFSETQ. The CDR3 has 13 residues. The germline V and J ends were trimmed by 2 bases and 3 bases, with 8 bases remaining between them. CDR3 amino acids: CASSFGGDYGYTF. The CDR3 DNA is TGCGCCAGCAGCTTCGGGGGGGACTATGGCTACACCTTC.

The chain recombines TRBV10-3 with TRBJ2-1, with 11 bases matching TRBD2. Trimming removed 3 bases from V and 1 base from J; junction bases left unmatched: 5. CDR1 is ENHRY and CDR2 is SYGVKD in the germline V gene. The CDR3 totals 17 residues. This CDR3 reads CAISDVAGGYSYNEQFF. CDR3 DNA: TGTGCCATCAGTGATGTAGCGGGAGGGTATTCCTACAATGAGCAGTTCTTC.

V and J are TRBV27 and TRBJ2-1, with 13 bases fitting TRBD2. J gave up 5 bases and V 6 bases, and 4 bases lay outside the gene matches. The V gene's germline CDR1 is MNHEY and CDR2 SMNVEV (reference sequence). The CDR3 sequence is 15 residues long. In DNA form, the CDR3 reads TGTGCCAGCAGACTAGCGGGAGGGCAACACAATGAGCAGTTCTTC. This translates into CASRLAGGQHNEQFF.

The chain links TRBV30 to TRBJ1-5; TRBD1 matches 8 bases. The germline V gene encodes CDR1 GTSNPN and CDR2 SVGIG (reference sequence). The CDR3 totals 17 residues. V trimming: 2 bases; J trimming: 4 bases; junction bases outside the gene matches: 13. The CDR3 DNA reads as TGTGCCTGGAGTAATGACAGGGGAACTTCACGAAATCAGCCCCAGCATTTT. This codes for CAWSNDRGTSRNQPQHF.

This clone has only a few counts. The chain employs TRBV6-4 and TRBJ2-2; 8 bases line up with TRBD2. Germline trimming cut 3 bases from V and 4 bases from J; bases unmatched to any gene: 1. Germline assignment: CDR1 MRHNA and CDR2 SNTAGT. The CDR3 covers 14 residues. The CDR3 sequence: CASSEGTSTGELFF. The CDR3 DNA reads TGTGCCAGCAGTGAAGGGACTAGCACCGGGGAGCTGTTTTTT.

Note on this clone: Relative to the germline gene, one junction end is altered; a read error may explain this. The chain is built from TRBV9 and TRBJ2-1; TRBD2 aligns across 9 bases. Germline CDR1 and CDR2: SGDLS and YYNGEE. This CDR3 region has 12 residues. CDR3 DNA sequence: TGTGCCAGCAGCGTAAAGGGGACTAGCCTCCTCTTC. This sequence encodes CASSVKGTSLLF.